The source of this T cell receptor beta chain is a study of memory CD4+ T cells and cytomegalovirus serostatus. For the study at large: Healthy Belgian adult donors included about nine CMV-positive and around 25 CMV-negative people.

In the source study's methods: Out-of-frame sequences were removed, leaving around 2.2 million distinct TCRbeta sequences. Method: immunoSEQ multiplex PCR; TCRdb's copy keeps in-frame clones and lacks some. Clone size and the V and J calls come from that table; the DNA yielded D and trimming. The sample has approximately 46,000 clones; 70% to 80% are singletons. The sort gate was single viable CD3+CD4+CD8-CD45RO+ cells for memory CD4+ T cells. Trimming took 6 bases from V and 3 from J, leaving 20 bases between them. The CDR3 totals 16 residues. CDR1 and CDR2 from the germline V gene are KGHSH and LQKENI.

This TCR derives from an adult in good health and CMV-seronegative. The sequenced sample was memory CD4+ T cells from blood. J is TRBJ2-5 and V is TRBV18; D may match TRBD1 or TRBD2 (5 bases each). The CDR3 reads CASSQNGASFKETQYF. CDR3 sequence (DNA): TGTGCCAGCTCGCAGAACGGGGCCAGCTTTAAAGAGACCCAGTACTTC.